This T cell receptor (beta chain) was captured in a study of cytomegalovirus exposure and HLA in healthy donors. Turning to this clone: Its specificity is not known.

CDR1 SNHLY and CDR2 FYNNEI come from the germline V gene. V was shortened by 1 base and J by 3 bases, with 6 bases between the two germline ends. The CDR3 has 13 residues. The validation cohort, a group of under 150 subjects, included the donors and was separate from the roughly 720-subject first cohort. Study-wide points: Published work reported that the classifier diagnosed cytomegalovirus status with high specificity and sensitivity.

The protocol was immunoSEQ multiplex PCR, while the TCRdb copy is restricted to in-frame clones and leaves out a portion. Among some 250,000 clones listed, about 90% were seen once. This chain joins TRBV2 and TRBJ1-1; D is perhaps TRBD1 (6 bases). The sample was PBMCs. This clonotype was obtained from a woman in her 30s in good health and CMV-seropositive. Here the CDR3 reads CASSEEGDTEAFF. The CDR3 DNA follows: TGTGCCAGCAGTGAAGAGGGGGACACTGAAGCTTTCTTT.